The rows below give T cell receptor beta chains drawn from one sample of a study of radiation and T cells in renal cell carcinoma. Sequenced by immunoSEQ multiplex PCR; TCRdb stores in-frame clones only, minus some. The profile shows roughly 82,000 clones, 89% of them singletons. This specimen consisted of blood, obtained from a patient whose treatment included radiotherapy and nephrectomy. All receptors derive from a woman aged 70-85 years with renal cell carcinoma. CDR3s include the opening cysteine and the closing phenylalanine or tryptophan. Each record gives: clone size, J gene, D gene, V gene, CDR3 DNA, CDR3 protein. A D gene is named only where the DNA matches it firmly. Not all rows give a size; the values are once, few, many and, for expanded clones, a class.

.	TRBJ2-7	.	TRBV11-3	TGTGCCAGCAGCTCATCGGGTCTTGCCTCCTACGAGCAGTACTTC	CASSSSGLASYEQYF
.	TRBJ1-2	TRBD1	TRBV30	TGTGCCTGGTCGGACAGGGGGAATAGCTATGGCTACACCTTC	CAWSDRGNSYGYTF
.	TRBJ2-1	.	TRBV5-8	TGTGCCAGCAGCTTGGGAACCACCCGCAATGAGCAGTTCTTC	CASSLGTTRNEQFF
.	TRBJ2-1	TRBD2	TRBV5-1	TGCGCCAGCAGCTTGGATTCAGCGGGGGTAAATGAGCAGTTCTTC	CASSLDSAGVNEQFF
.	TRBJ1-2	.	TRBV28	TGTGCCAGCAACCCAGGTGACAGATCCTACTATGGCTACACCTTC	CASNPGDRSYYGYTF
once	TRBJ2-3	.	TRBV5-5	TGTGCCAGCAGCTTGGAGGGGCGCACAGATACGCAGTATTTT	CASSLEGRTDTQYF
.	TRBJ1-2	TRBD1	TRBV4-1	TGCGCCAGCAGTCGGACAGGGGGCATCTATGGCTACACCTTC	CASSRTGGIYGYTF
.	TRBJ2-3	.	TRBV5-6	TGTGCCAGCAGCTGGGGAGGTGATACGCAGTATTTT	CASSWGGDTQYF
.	TRBJ1-4	.	TRBV5-1	TGCGCCAGCAGCTTGGTGGCAAGCACTAATGAAAAACTGTTTTTT	CASSLVASTNEKLFF
.	TRBJ2-7	.	TRBV10-2	TGCGCCAGCAGGGATGCCCGGTACGAGCAGTACTTC	CASRDARYEQYF
.	TRBJ1-1	.	TRBV11-3	TGTGCCAGCAGCCTGAACACTGAAGCTTTCTTT	CASSLNTEAFF
.	TRBJ2-4	TRBD1	TRBV7-9	TGTGCCAGCAGGGCCGGGACAGATAAAAACATTCAGTACTTC	CASRAGTDKNIQYF
.	TRBJ1-3	.	TRBV7-8	TGTGCCAGCAGCTTAGCCTCGGGCTCTGGAAACACCATATATTTT	CASSLASGSGNTIYF
.	TRBJ2-3	TRBD1	TRBV7-2	TGTGCCAGCAGCTTAGCGGGGACAGATGTAGATACGCAGTATTTT	CASSLAGTDVDTQYF
once	TRBJ2-3	.	TRBV7-9	TGTGCCAGCAGCTTAGGATCTGGGGTCACAGATACGCAGTATTTT	CASSLGSGVTDTQYF
.	TRBJ2-3	.	TRBV27	TGTGCCAGCAGTCTCCTTAGGGGGGGGGCAGATACGCAGTATTTT	CASSLLRGGADTQYF
.	TRBJ1-4	.	TRBV19	TGTGCCAGTAGTATCACACAAGCAACTAATGAAAAACTGTTTTTT	CASSITQATNEKLFF
.	TRBJ1-4	.	TRBV6-6	TGTGCCAGCTGGGGGGTTGGGGAAAAACTGTTTTTT	CASWGVGEKLFF
.	TRBJ2-2	.	TRBV4-2	TGTGCCAGCAGCCAAGTAGGATATTCCGGCGGGGAGCTGTTTTTT	CASSQVGYSGGELFF
once	TRBJ2-7	.	TRBV28	TGTGCCAGCAGTTTATCGTTCCCGGGACCCCGAGAAGACTACGAGCAGTACTTC	CASSLSFPGPREDYEQYF
.	TRBJ2-7	.	TRBV19	TGTGCCAGTAGTCCCCGGGCGCGAGCCTACGAGCAGTACTTC	CASSPRARAYEQYF
.	TRBJ2-3	.	TRBV7-9	TGTGCCAGCAGCATAGATAGTAGTACGCAGTATTTT	CASSIDSSTQYF
.	TRBJ2-7	.	TRBV7-9	TGTGCCAGCAGCGTAGACACCTCCTACGAGCAGTACTTC	CASSVDTSYEQYF
.	TRBJ1-2	.	TRBV29-1	TGCAGCGTTGGATGGACAGCATATGGCTACACCTTC	CSVGWTAYGYTF
.	TRBJ1-1	.	TRBV5-6	TGTGCCAGCAGCTTCTTAGGAGGGACTGAAGCTTTCTTT	CASSFLGGTEAFF
.	TRBJ2-7	.	TRBV12-2	TGTGCAAGTCGCTTCCCCACACGGCAAGGGCGAAGATACTACGAGCAGTACTTC	CASRFPTRQGRRYYEQYF
once	TRBJ2-7	.	TRBV5-1	TGCGCCAGCAGCCAGGACCTCTACGAGCAGTACTTC	CASSQDLYEQYF
.	TRBJ1-1	.	TRBV30	TGTGCCTGGAGTGTAGACAATGGGCAGGGTGAAGCTTTCTTT	CAWSVDNGQGEAFF
.	TRBJ1-1	.	TRBV6-6	TGTGCCAGCAGTCTAGGGACTAGGGGCACTGAAGCTTTCTTT	CASSLGTRGTEAFF
once	TRBJ1-5	.	TRBV5-1	TGCGCCAGCAGCTTGTGGGACCCGAGCAATCAGCCCCAGCATTTT	CASSLWDPSNQPQHF
.	TRBJ1-2	TRBD1	TRBV4-2	TGTGCCAGCAGCCGCACCGGGACAGGGGGCTTCTATGGCTACACCTTC	CASSRTGTGGFYGYTF
.	TRBJ2-5	TRBD1	TRBV4-2	TGTGCCAGCAGCCAAGATCGTCGGGACAGGGAGACCCAGTACTTC	CASSQDRRDRETQYF
.	TRBJ2-1	.	TRBV5-4	TGTGCCAGCAGCACAGGGATGGGGGGGGACAATGAGCAGTTCTTC	CASSTGMGGDNEQFF
.	TRBJ2-3	.	TRBV19	TGTGCCAGTAGTCCCCCAACGGGGCGGCCAGATACGCAGTATTTT	CASSPPTGRPDTQYF
.	TRBJ2-3	.	TRBV7-2	TGTGCCAGCAGCTTACTAGATACGCAGTATTTT	CASSLLDTQYF
.	TRBJ1-5	.	TRBV10-1	TGCGCCAGCACCCCGACCTACATTCATCAGCCCCAGCATTTT	CASTPTYIHQPQHF
.	TRBJ2-5	TRBD2	TRBV11-2	TGTGCCAGCAGCTCCGGACTAGCGGGGGCCAAGACCCAGTACTTC	CASSSGLAGAKTQYF
once	TRBJ2-7	.	TRBV5-1	TGCGCCAGCAGCTTGGACAGGGGAGGCTACGAGCAGTACTTC	CASSLDRGGYEQYF
.	TRBJ2-1	.	TRBV7-2	TGTGCCAGCAGCTTAGATAGGGGACGCTACAATGAGCAGTTCTTC	CASSLDRGRYNEQFF
.	TRBJ1-2	.	TRBV19	TGTGCCAGTATTGATCGGGGGGCCAAGAACTATGGCTACACCTTC	CASIDRGAKNYGYTF
.	TRBJ2-7	.	TRBV19	TGTGCCACCTTAAGGGCGGGTAGATACGAGCAGTACTTC	CATLRAGRYEQYF
.	TRBJ1-5	.	TRBV7-2	TGTGCCAGCAGCTTAGAGGGGGGAAGCAATCAGCCCCAGCATTTT	CASSLEGGSNQPQHF
.	TRBJ2-3	TRBD2	TRBV6-1	TGTGCCAGCAGTCCCGGGACTAGCGGCACAGATACGCAGTATTTT	CASSPGTSGTDTQYF
.	TRBJ2-3	TRBD2	TRBV27	TGTGCCAGCAGTCCAGCCCCTCCGATTTGGAGCGGGGGCCGGGGGTACGCGGTGTATTTT	CASSPAPPIWSGGRGYAVYF
.	TRBJ2-3	TRBD2	TRBV4-2	TGTGCCAGCAGCCAAGATGGTAGCGGGGGGGCCGGGGCAGATACGCAGTATTTT	CASSQDGSGGAGADTQYF
once	TRBJ1-5	.	TRBV5-4	TGTGCCAGCAGCTTGATTGGGGAGAATCAGCCCCAGCATTTT	CASSLIGENQPQHF
.	TRBJ2-7	.	TRBV7-6	TGTGCCAGCAGCTTAGCGGGTCGGGGCACATCCTACGAGCAGTACTTC	CASSLAGRGTSYEQYF
.	TRBJ1-6	.	TRBV7-2	TGTGCCAGCAGCTCACCGCGGGGCTCCTATAATTCACCCCTCCACTTT	CASSSPRGSYNSPLHF
once	TRBJ2-7	TRBD1	TRBV30	TGTGCCCTTCAGGGACAGGGATTCCGCTACGAGCAGTACTTC	CALQGQGFRYEQYF
.	TRBJ1-2	TRBD1	TRBV4-1	TGCGCCAGCAGCCACTCGGGACAGGGGGCGGGTGGCTACACCTTC	CASSHSGQGAGGYTF
.	TRBJ1-1	TRBD1	TRBV4-2	TGTGCCAGCAGCCAAGACGCCCAGGGGGGAACTGAAGCTTTCTTT	CASSQDAQGGTEAFF
.	TRBJ1-2	.	TRBV9	TGTGCCAGCAGCGTAGGCGGACAGACAAACTATGGCTACACCTTC	CASSVGGQTNYGYTF
.	TRBJ2-7	TRBD2	TRBV4-1	TGCGCCAGCAGCCAAGATAAGCGGGGCTCCTACGAGCAGTACTTC	CASSQDKRGSYEQYF
.	TRBJ1-2	.	TRBV27	TGTGCCAGCAGACCACAGGGACCAAACTATGGCTACACCTTC	CASRPQGPNYGYTF